The 5 T cell receptor beta chains in this list originate from one sample, sequenced in a study of cytomegalovirus exposure and HLA in healthy donors. The primer mix had 60 Vbeta and 13 Jbeta primers. The method was immunoSEQ multiplex PCR; TCRdb's version includes in-frame clones alone and lacks a portion of them. This sample carries about 160,000 clones, 75% to 80% of them seen once, and the ten largest clones take approximately 3.1%. Sequencing was performed on PBMCs. Source of these receptors: a woman between 35 and 50 years old in good health and CMV-seronegative.

The chain employs TRBV9 and TRBJ1-4; 11 bases align to TRBD1. V was clipped by 4 bases and J by 7 bases; unmatched bases: 3. The V gene's germline CDR1 is SGDLS and CDR2 YYNGEE. This CDR3 contains 14 residues. The CDR3 region is CASSRDRGGEKLFF. The CDR3 region has the DNA TGTGCCAGCAGCCGGGACAGGGGGGGTGAAAAACTGTTTTTT.

The chain joins TRBV19 to TRBJ2-1; no clear D gene. Trimming removed 4 bases from V and 0 bases from J, with 10 bases in between. Germline-derived CDR1 and CDR2 are LNHDA and SQIVND (reference sequence). This CDR3 comprises 15 residues. The CDR3 DNA reads TGTGCCAGTAGTAAGCCCAATGGCTCCTACAATGAGCAGTTCTTC. Translating gives CASSKPNGSYNEQFF.

The chain links TRBV5-6 to TRBJ2-1; 8 bases match TRBD2. CDR1 is SGHDT, CDR2 YYEEEE, per germline. This CDR3 contains 15 residues. The V and J ends lost 4 bases and 4 bases, in that order; junction bases with no gene match: 7. The CDR3 bases are TGTGCCAGCAGCCCGGAAGCGGGGGCTTACAATGAGCAGTTCTTC. It specifies CASSPEAGAYNEQFF.

This clone showed up just once. CDR3 bases: TGTGCCATCGGAGACGGTTATAATTCACCCCTCCACTTT. Protein sequence: CAIGDGYNSPLHF. The chain has TRBV10-3 and TRBJ1-6, with no clear D. CDR3 length equals 13 residues. Per the germline V gene, CDR1 is ENHRY and CDR2 is SYGVKD. Trimming stripped 8 bases from V and 4 bases from J, with 9 bases between.

This rearrangement joins TRBV7-8 to TRBJ2-5; 9 bases match TRBD2. Trimming at V came to 2 bases and at J to 3 bases, leaving 10 bases not matched to a gene. This CDR3 contains 17 residues. Germline V gene sequence: CDR1 SGHVS, CDR2 FQNEAQ. CDR3 region: CASSLRGTSRGEETQYF. CDR3 DNA sequence: TGTGCCAGCAGCTTAAGAGGGACTAGCCGTGGAGAAGAGACCCAGTACTTC.